This T cell receptor beta chain was identified in a study of T cells after yellow fever vaccination. Regarding the study as a whole: Peaking on day 5 versus 15, the secondary response was faster but weaker.

Each CDR3 protein is one row after TCRdb ran MiXCR on the 5' RACE reads. Counted here are 550,000 to 750,000 distinct CDR3 sequences, about 13% occurring once; the ten biggest clones make up roughly an eighth. This clonotype has just a few counts. The target antigen is unknown. The sample here was PBMCs, taken on the day of the yellow fever booster vaccination. The TCR comes from a young man who received the YFV17D yellow fever vaccine.

The CDR3 sequence: CASSQDLGPLSKNIQYF. DNA for the CDR3: TGTGCCAGCAGCCAAGATTTAGGGCCCTTAAGCAAAAACATTCAGTACTTC. This rearrangement joins TRBV3-1 to TRBJ2-4; D ambiguous. Trimming removed 0 bases from V and 3 bases from J, with 15 bases in between. The CDR3 length is 17 residues. CDR1 and CDR2 from the germline V gene are LGHDT and YNNKEL (reference sequence).